The clone carrying this TCR beta chain was detected once. The record originates from a study of monozygotic twins with cystic fibrosis. Here immunoSEQ multiplex PCR was the method, and the copy in TCRdb shows in-frame clones only, minus some. The repertoire includes some 25,000 clones, 95% to 98% of them detected once, and around 2.5% sits in the top ten. The specimen sequenced was blood. This clonotype originated in a girl aged 2 to 10 with cystic fibrosis.

This chain's CDR3 is CASSRRDMNTEAFF. CDR3 bases: TGTGCCAGCAGTCGACGTGACATGAACACTGAAGCTTTCTTT. V and J are TRBV6-5 and TRBJ1-1, with no clear D. V was cut by 5 bases and J by 0 bases, with 10 bases left in between. The CDR3 covers 14 residues. Looked up from germline, CDR1 is MNHEY and CDR2 is SVGAGI.